The T cell receptor beta chain described here comes from a study of cytomegalovirus exposure and HLA in healthy donors. Study outcomes and limitations: High sensitivity and specificity were reportedly achieved when the classifier diagnosed cytomegalovirus status. Productive status was seen about 87% or about 30% of the time for most TCR beta V segments in an earlier analysis. A later analysis found that most CMV-associated TCR beta chains appeared HLA-restricted.

About this clone itself: Its antigen is currently unknown.

PCR used 60 Vbeta primers and 13 Jbeta primers. The data were produced by immunoSEQ multiplex PCR, yet TCRdb's version contains in-frame clones alone and is incomplete. The data hold 95,000 to 150,000 clones, with around four fifths observed a single time. The sequenced sample consisted of PBMCs. The sequence was collected from a man between 60 and 70 years old in good health and CMV-seropositive.

The CDR3 protein is CASSALDRGWTSGRYEQYF. For the CDR3, the DNA is TGTGCCAGCAGCGCACTAGACAGGGGCTGGACTAGCGGTCGCTACGAGCAGTACTTC. The J gene is TRBJ2-7, the V gene TRBV9, with 10 positions matching TRBD2. This CDR3 contains 19 residues. The germline V gene encodes CDR1 SGDLS and CDR2 YYNGEE. The trim removed 3 bases at V and 3 bases at J, leaving 18 bases unmatched.